Detailed here is one T cell receptor (beta chain). These data come from a study of blood T cell repertoires in COVID-19. At the level of the study: There were acute and convalescent COVID-19 samples, and they came from the United States, Italy and Spain.

Trimming pared 4 bases from V and 3 bases from J, leaving 13 bases between. Germline V CDR1 and CDR2: SGHNT, YYREEE (reference sequence). The CDR3 runs to 14 residues. Authors' data handling: Amplification with reference gene primers provided the estimates of nucleated cell counts. The method was immunoSEQ multiplex PCR; TCRdb's version includes in-frame clones alone and lacks a portion of them. That table is the source of V, J and clone size, and D and trimming were worked out from the DNA. Here the sample spans about 250,000 clones, roughly 77% being singletons. This clonotype was sampled from a woman of 80 years or more with acute or convalescent COVID-19. The V gene is TRBV5-4, the J gene TRBJ1-2; D may be TRBD1 (6 bases). Sample: peripheral blood. CDR3 sequence reads: CASSPTGFDYGYTF. The CDR3 nucleotides read TGTGCCAGCAGCCCGACAGGTTTCGACTATGGCTACACCTTC.